The next 6 T cell receptor beta chains were all read from a single sample in a study of blood T cell repertoires in COVID-19 (dated by TCRdb to 2018 to 2020). The library was made by the immunoSEQ multiplex PCR assay. The table comes from immuneACCESS by way of TCRdb, which keeps in-frame sequences with V and J called. Part of the clones is missing from these tables; in studies checked, under half for an unresolved V gene and the rest for unknown reasons. This sample gives some 210,000 clones in total; around 83% of them show up just once. 2.5% to 3.5% of the sample rests with the top ten. The material sequenced was peripheral blood. These receptors originate from a man aged 45-65 years with active or convalescent COVID-19.

The chain combines TRBV7-8 with TRBJ1-5; D ambiguous. V lost 1 base and J 0 bases, leaving 10 bases between the germline ends. The CDR3 loop spans 16 amino acids. Germline CDR1 and CDR2: SGHVS and FQNEAQ. The DNA of the CDR3 is TGTGCCAGCAGCTTAGATCGTTCGGTTAGCAATCAGCCCCAGCATTTT. Protein product: CASSLDRSVSNQPQHF. Together with reference TRBV7-8 and TRBJ1-5, the CDR3 gives the full variable domain: GAGVSQSPRYKVAKRGQDVALRCDPISGHVSLFWYQQALGQGPEFLTYFQNEAQLDKSGLPSDRFFAERPEGSVSTLKIQRTQQEDSAVYLCASSLDRSVSNQPQHFGDGTRLSIL.

V and J are TRBV24-1 and TRBJ2-7; 11 nucleotides align to TRBD1. This CDR3 spans 15 amino acids. V lost 4 bases, J lost 5 bases, and 6 bases stayed unmatched. Per the germline V gene, CDR1 is KGHDR and CDR2 is SFDVKD. The CDR3 DNA follows: TGTGCCACCAGTGACCCTCGGACAGGGGGCAACGAGCAGTACTTC. Translation: CATSDPRTGGNEQYF.

The CDR3 coding sequence is TGTGCCAGCAGCCAAGGGGCCTCCTACAATGAGCAGTTCTTC. Amino acid sequence: CASSQGASYNEQFF. The chain recombines TRBV14 with TRBJ2-1; no clear D. The CDR3 length is 14 residues. Per germline, CDR1 SGHDN and CDR2 FVKESK. V lost 1 base and J lost 0, with 4 bases in between.

The chain combines TRBV11-2 with TRBJ2-5, with D hard to call. CDR1 is SGHAT and CDR2 is FQNNGV in the germline V gene. This CDR3 is built from 14 residues. The germline V and J ends were trimmed by 5 bases and 4 bases, with 14 bases remaining between them. The CDR3 here is CASSRVPGGETQYF. In nucleotides, the CDR3 is TGTGCCAGCAGCCGCGTACCCGGTGGAGAGACCCAGTACTTC.

The chain joins TRBV6-1 to TRBJ1-2; D not resolved. Germline V lookup: CDR1 MNHNS, CDR2 SASEGT. The CDR3 is made up of 13 amino acids. Trimming removed 1 base at V and 13 bases at J, with 16 bases between. CDR3 in DNA: TGTGCCAGCAGTGAAGAAAGAGCCTCCGAATCCACCTTC. Protein sequence: CASSEERASESTF.

J is TRBJ2-3 and V is TRBV7-6; D unclear. Trimming took 2 bases from V and 4 from J, leaving 7 bases between them. CDR1 and CDR2 (germline): SGHVS, FNYEAQ. The CDR3 length is 13 residues. CDR3 coding DNA: TGTGCCAGCAGCTTACCCCCGGCAGATACGCAGTATTTT. Its translation: CASSLPPADTQYF.